The 17 T cell receptor beta chains presented below share a single source sample, sequenced in a study of beta chain features in type 1 diabetes. Their antigens are not known. The entirety of the isolated RNA underwent reverse transcription, so expressed TCRB transcripts were sequenced. The assay was immunoSEQ multiplex PCR, and TCRdb's table has in-frame clones only and misses some. The sample includes around 130,000 clones, 9% of them seen just once. Findings and caveats of the study: When Type 1 diabetes patients were examined, their TCRB CDR3s proved moderately but significantly shorter in all four CD4+ subsets.

The sequencing input was central memory CD4+ T cells from blood. The receptor source for this set is a man aged 25-45 years with type 1 diabetes.

This chain joins TRBV2 and TRBJ1-6; the match to TRBD1 covers 7 bases. This CDR3 region has 15 residues. V was clipped by 6 bases and J by 4 bases; unmatched bases: 6. The germline gives CDR1 SNHLY, CDR2 FYNNEI. This CDR3 is CASREQGWYNSPLHF. The DNA for the CDR3 is TGTGCCAGCAGGGAACAGGGGTGGTATAATTCACCCCTCCACTTT.

Note on this clone: A read error may account for a junction end that differs from germline. The V and J genes are TRBV5-4 and TRBJ2-1; D is possibly TRBD2 (5 bases). This CDR3 has 14 residues. Germline V gives CDR1 SGHNT, CDR2 YYREEE (reference sequence). The CDR3 region has the DNA TGCGCCAGCAGCCTAGAGCCGAGAGGAGGTGAGCAGTTCTTC. The encoded protein is CASSLEPRGGEQFF. Full variable domain (missing parts from reference TRBV5-4 and TRBJ2-1): ETGVTQSPTHLIKTRGQQVTLRCSSQSGHNTVSWYQQALGQGPQFIFQYYREEENGRGNFPPRFSGLQFPNYSSELNVNALELDDSALYLCASSLEPRGGEQFFGPGTRLTVL.

This clone was counted a few times. The V gene is TRBV4-1, the J gene TRBJ1-2, with a possible D match to TRBD1 (6 bases). Trimming cost V 3 bases and J 3 bases, with 11 bases left between them. CDR3 length: 14 residues. Looked up from germline, CDR1 is MGHRA and CDR2 is YSYEKL. As DNA, the CDR3 is TGCGCCAGCAGCCAGCAGGACAGATACTATGGCTACACCTTC. Its translation is CASSQQDRYYGYTF.

In this sample, this clone turned up a few times. At the DNA level, this CDR3 is encoded by other sequences in the same sample as well. V gene TRBV6-5 combines with J gene TRBJ1-1; no clear D gene. Trimming stripped 0 bases from V and 3 bases from J, with 11 bases between. The CDR3 covers 15 residues. From germline, CDR1 is MNHEY and CDR2 SVGAGI. The CDR3 protein is CASSYSRVGDTEAFF. DNA for the CDR3: TGTGCCAGCAGTTACTCCCGGGTCGGGGACACTGAAGCTTTCTTT.

The chain is built from TRBV9 and TRBJ1-1; no definite D call. V lost 1 base, J lost 1 base, and 8 bases lay in between. This CDR3 contains 14 residues. The V gene's germline CDR1 is SGDLS and CDR2 YYNGEE. CDR3 region: CASSVQGANTEAFF. In nucleotides, the CDR3 is TGTGCCAGCAGCGTACAAGGAGCGAACACTGAAGCTTTCTTT.

CDR3 bases: TGCGCCAGCAGCCTTCGGGGGGGGGACAATGAGCAGTTCTTC. Residues: CASSLRGGDNEQFF. The chain links TRBV5-1 to TRBJ2-1, with 8 bases matching TRBD2. The V and J ends lost 4 bases and 5 bases, in that order; junction bases with no gene match: 5. The germline V gene encodes CDR1 SGHRS and CDR2 YFSETQ. CDR3 length: 14 amino acids.

V is TRBV18 and J is TRBJ2-3; D possibly corresponds to TRBD2 (5 bases). CDR1 and CDR2 (germline): KGHSH, LQKENI. CDR3 size: 14 residues. The germline V and J ends were trimmed by 3 bases and 4 bases, with 11 bases remaining between them. The CDR3 DNA reads as TGTGCCAGCTCACCCCGACGGGATGCAGATACGCAGTATTTT. Translated: CASSPRRDADTQYF.

This clone was counted only a few times. V and J are TRBV7-2 and TRBJ1-2; 8 bases line up with TRBD1. The CDR3 sequence is 13 residues long. In germline, CDR1 is SGHTA, CDR2 FQGNSA. Unmatched junction bases numbered 3, after V lost 1 base and J lost 8 bases. CDR3 loop: CASSLGQGQGYTF. The DNA of the CDR3 is TGTGCCAGCAGCTTAGGACAGGGGCAAGGCTACACCTTC.

The J gene is TRBJ1-2, the V gene TRBV6-5; D is possibly TRBD1 (5 bases). V lost 0 bases to trimming and J lost 8 bases, with 16 bases between them. The CDR3 is 15 amino acids. The germline gives CDR1 MNHEY, CDR2 SVGAGI. CDR3 loop: CASSYSRNRGNGYTF. CDR3 bases: TGTGCCAGCAGTTACTCGCGGAACCGGGGGAACGGCTACACCTTC.

This clone came up a few times. The V and J genes are TRBV5-4 and TRBJ2-3; 7 bases are a match to TRBD1. The trim removed 4 bases at V and 8 bases at J, leaving 13 bases unmatched. The CDR3 consists of 15 residues. Germline V CDR1 and CDR2: SGHNT, YYREEE (reference sequence). The CDR3 region has the DNA TGTGCCAGCAGCCACGGGACAGACCCTCTAGCTACGCAGTATTTT. Protein product: CASSHGTDPLATQYF. Together with reference TRBV5-4 and TRBJ2-3, the CDR3 gives the full variable domain: ETGVTQSPTHLIKTRGQQVTLRCSSQSGHNTVSWYQQALGQGPQFIFQYYREEENGRGNFPPRFSGLQFPNYSSELNVNALELDDSALYLCASSHGTDPLATQYFGPGTRLTVL.

The table lists this clone with a few counts. The V and J genes are TRBV18 and TRBJ2-5, with D maybe TRBD1 (6 bases). The V gene's germline CDR1 is KGHSH and CDR2 LQKENI. V was clipped by 1 base and J by 3 bases, with 12 bases between them. There are 15 residues in the CDR3. CDR3 DNA: TGTGCCAGCTCACCACGGGTAGGGGGTGAAGAGACCCAGTACTTC. Its translation is CASSPRVGGEETQYF.

This clone has a handful of counts. V gene TRBV9 combines with J gene TRBJ2-3; D uncertain. This CDR3 has 12 residues. CDR1 and CDR2 (germline): SGDLS, YYNGEE. The V and J ends lost 4 bases and 5 bases respectively, with 8 bases between them. CDR3 DNA: TGTGCCAGCAGCCCGAGGTTAGATACGCAGTATTTT. Translated: CASSPRLDTQYF. The whole variable domain, remainder taken from reference TRBV9 and TRBJ2-3, is DSGVTQTPKHLITATGQRVTLRCSPRSGDLSVYWYQQSLDQGLQFLIQYYNGEERAKGNILERFSAQQFPDLHSELNLSSLELGDSALYFCASSPRLDTQYFGPGTRLTVL.

This clone was recorded a few times. The chain carries TRBV9 and TRBJ2-2, with 9 bases that match TRBD2. Trimming took 0 bases from V and 3 from J; bases not matched to a gene: 3. Germline assignment: CDR1 SGDLS and CDR2 YYNGEE. The CDR3 covers 16 residues. The CDR3: CASSVVAGADTGELFF. The CDR3 DNA reads as TGTGCCAGCAGCGTAGTAGCGGGGGCGGACACCGGGGAGCTGTTTTTT.

This clone was found a few times. The chain has TRBV28 and TRBJ1-1; no reliable D call. The germline CDR1 and CDR2 sequences are MDHEN and SYDVKM. Trimming pared 3 bases from V and 8 bases from J, leaving 10 bases between. The CDR3 is 12 residues long. CDR3 nucleotide sequence: TGTGCCAGCAGTTTGAGGTCAGACGAAGCTTTCTTT. It codes for CASSLRSDEAFF.

This clone was observed many times. V and J are TRBV28 and TRBJ2-7; D not certain. The CDR3 has 12 amino acids. V shed 3 bases and J shed 4 bases, with 7 bases lying between them. Germline V gene lookup returns CDR1 MDHEN and CDR2 SYDVKM. CDR3 sequence: CASSLKLYEQYF. CDR3 DNA: TGTGCCAGCAGTTTGAAGCTTTACGAGCAGTACTTC.

There are a few counts of this clone. This chain joins TRBV7-8 and TRBJ2-4; TRBD1 matches 10 bases. The ends lost 5 bases at V and 9 bases at J; junction bases unmatched: 10. Per the germline V gene, CDR1 is SGHVS and CDR2 is FQNEAQ. This CDR3 spans 15 amino acids. In DNA form, the CDR3 reads TGTGCCAGCAGCCTACTGGGACAGGGGAATACCATTCAGTACTTC. Translated: CASSLLGQGNTIQYF.

The chain couples TRBV7-2 to TRBJ2-7, with 7 bases aligning to TRBD1. V trimming: 4 bases; J trimming: 6 bases; junction bases outside the gene matches: 6. CDR3 length: 13 residues. Germline CDR1 SGHTA, CDR2 FQGNSA. DNA for the CDR3: TGTGCCAGCAGCTCCCGACAGGGCGGCGAGCAGTACTTC. Translated: CASSSRQGGEQYF.